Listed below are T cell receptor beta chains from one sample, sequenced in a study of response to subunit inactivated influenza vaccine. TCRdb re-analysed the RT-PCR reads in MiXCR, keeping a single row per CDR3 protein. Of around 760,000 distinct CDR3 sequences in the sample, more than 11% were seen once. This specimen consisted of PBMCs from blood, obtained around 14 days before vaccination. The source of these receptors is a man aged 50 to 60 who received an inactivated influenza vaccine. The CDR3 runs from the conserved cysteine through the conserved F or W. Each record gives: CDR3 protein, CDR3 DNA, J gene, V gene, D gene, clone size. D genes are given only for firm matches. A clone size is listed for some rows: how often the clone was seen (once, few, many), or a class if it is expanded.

CDR3 protein: CASSQDREVPGANTQYF
CDR3 DNA: TGTGCCAGCAGCCAAGACAGGGAGGTCCCGGGAGCAAATACGCAGTATTTT
J gene: TRBJ2-3
V gene: TRBV4-2
D gene: -
clone size: -

CDR3 protein: CASSQVGQKRTDTQYF
CDR3 DNA: TGCGCCAGCAGCCAAGTCGGACAGAAGCGTACAGATACGCAGTATTTT
J gene: TRBJ2-3
V gene: TRBV4-1
D gene: -
clone size: -

CDR3 protein: CSGGLSGYNEQFF
CDR3 DNA: TGCAGTGGGGGACTGTCGGGCTACAATGAGCAGTTCTTC
J gene: TRBJ2-1
V gene: TRBV20-1
D gene: -
clone size: -

CDR3 protein: CASSWGTGGTDKQYF
CDR3 DNA: TGCGCCAGCAGCTGGGGGACAGGGGGGACAGATAAGCAGTATTTT
J gene: TRBJ2-3
V gene: TRBV5-1
D gene: TRBD1
clone size: -

CDR3 protein: CASSLAIGRQETQYF
CDR3 DNA: TGCGCCAGCAGCTTGGCAATAGGCCGGCAAGAGACCCAGTACTTC
J gene: TRBJ2-5
V gene: TRBV5-1
D gene: -
clone size: few

CDR3 protein: CASTYGDSLNTEAFF
CDR3 DNA: TGTGCCAGCACTTATGGGGACTCCCTGAACACTGAAGCTTTCTTT
J gene: TRBJ1-1
V gene: TRBV19
D gene: -
clone size: -

CDR3 protein: CASSSQGQGYEQYF
CDR3 DNA: TGTGCCAGCAGCTCCCAGGGACAGGGATACGAGCAGTACTTC
J gene: TRBJ2-7
V gene: TRBV7-2
D gene: TRBD1
clone size: -

CDR3 protein: CASSIWGTGARGNEQFF
CDR3 DNA: TGTGCCAGTAGTATTTGGGGTACGGGGGCTAGAGGGAATGAGCAGTTCTTC
J gene: TRBJ2-1
V gene: TRBV12-3/TRBV12-4
D gene: -
clone size: few

CDR3 protein: CASNRGTGGWEQFF
CDR3 DNA: TGTGCCAGCAACCGCGGGACAGGGGGTTGGGAGCAGTTCTTC
J gene: TRBJ2-1
V gene: TRBV7-2
D gene: TRBD1
clone size: -

CDR3 protein: CASSPGTSAFEQYF
CDR3 DNA: TGTGCCAGCAGCCCCGGGACTAGCGCGTTCGAGCAGTACTTC
J gene: TRBJ2-7
V gene: TRBV28
D gene: TRBD2
clone size: -

CDR3 protein: CASSPGDFGTEAFF
CDR3 DNA: TGTGCCAGCAGCCCAGGGGACTTCGGCACTGAAGCTTTCTTT
J gene: TRBJ1-1
V gene: TRBV7-9
D gene: -
clone size: many

CDR3 protein: CAIRAWDNSYGYTF
CDR3 DNA: TGTGCCATCAGGGCCTGGGACAATTCCTATGGCTACACCTTC
J gene: TRBJ1-2
V gene: TRBV10-3
D gene: -
clone size: few

CDR3 protein: CASSLQVLETQYF
CDR3 DNA: TGTGCCAGCAGTTTACAGGTTTTGGAGACCCAGTACTTC
J gene: TRBJ2-5
V gene: TRBV28
D gene: -
clone size: -

CDR3 protein: CASSLSGRNTDTQYF
CDR3 DNA: TGTGCCAGCAGCCTGAGCGGGAGGAACACAGATACGCAGTATTTT
J gene: TRBJ2-3
V gene: TRBV11-3
D gene: TRBD2
clone size: -

CDR3 protein: CSARNRDAYEQYF
CDR3 DNA: TGCAGTGCTAGGAATAGGGATGCCTACGAGCAGTACTTC
J gene: TRBJ2-7
V gene: TRBV20-1
D gene: -
clone size: -

CDR3 protein: CASTKGLAGGEDTQYF
CDR3 DNA: TGTGCCAGCACTAAAGGACTAGCGGGGGGGGAAGATACGCAGTATTTT
J gene: TRBJ2-3
V gene: TRBV6-1
D gene: TRBD2
clone size: -

CDR3 protein: CASSQRTGGSYEQYF
CDR3 DNA: TGTGCCAGCAGCCAGCGGACAGGGGGCTCCTACGAGCAGTACTTC
J gene: TRBJ2-7
V gene: TRBV4-2
D gene: TRBD1
clone size: many

CDR3 protein: CASSLQHTNTGELFF
CDR3 DNA: TGTGCCAGCAGCTTACAACATACGAACACCGGGGAGCTGTTTTTT
J gene: TRBJ2-2
V gene: TRBV7-2
D gene: -
clone size: -

CDR3 protein: CATSRAGNEQYF
CDR3 DNA: TGTGCCACCAGCAGAGCAGGGAACGAGCAGTACTTC
J gene: TRBJ2-7
V gene: TRBV15
D gene: -
clone size: -

CDR3 protein: CAWRRTGGIDEQFF
CDR3 DNA: TGTGCCTGGAGACGGACAGGGGGCATCGATGAGCAGTTCTTC
J gene: TRBJ2-1
V gene: TRBV30
D gene: TRBD1
clone size: -

CDR3 protein: CASSFYPGAEQPQHF
CDR3 DNA: TGTGCCAGCAGCTTTTACCCCGGGGCTGAGCAGCCCCAGCATTTT
J gene: TRBJ1-5
V gene: TRBV5-5
D gene: -
clone size: -

CDR3 protein: CASRPLPSGIQETQYF
CDR3 DNA: TGTGCCAGCAGACCCCTTCCAAGCGGGATTCAAGAGACCCAGTACTTC
J gene: TRBJ2-5
V gene: TRBV7-8
D gene: TRBD2
clone size: once

CDR3 protein: CSARPTTPYNEQFF
CDR3 DNA: TGCAGTGCTAGACCCACTACGCCCTACAATGAGCAGTTCTTC
J gene: TRBJ2-1
V gene: TRBV20-1
D gene: -
clone size: -

CDR3 protein: CASSFSPEDNQPQHF
CDR3 DNA: TGTGCCAGCAGTTTTTCCCCCGAGGATAATCAGCCCCAGCATTTT
J gene: TRBJ1-5
V gene: TRBV28
D gene: -
clone size: many

CDR3 protein: CASSPAMAGSYNEQFF
CDR3 DNA: TGTGCCAGCAGTCCCGCAATGGCGGGGAGCTACAATGAGCAGTTCTTC
J gene: TRBJ2-1
V gene: TRBV6-2/TRBV6-3
D gene: -
clone size: few

CDR3 protein: CASSPGTAADTQYF
CDR3 DNA: TGCGCCAGCAGCCCGGGGACAGCGGCAGATACGCAGTATTTT
J gene: TRBJ2-3
V gene: TRBV5-1
D gene: TRBD1
clone size: few

CDR3 protein: CASKTGVGNTIYF
CDR3 DNA: TGTGCCAGCAAGACAGGGGTTGGAAACACCATATATTTT
J gene: TRBJ1-3
V gene: TRBV12-3/TRBV12-4
D gene: TRBD1
clone size: many

CDR3 protein: CSARGLGQGGANEKLFF
CDR3 DNA: TGCAGTGCTAGAGGTCTAGGACAGGGAGGAGCTAATGAAAAACTGTTTTTT
J gene: TRBJ1-4
V gene: TRBV20-1
D gene: TRBD1
clone size: -

CDR3 protein: CASALSSYEQYF
CDR3 DNA: TGTGCCAGCGCACTGAGCTCCTACGAGCAGTACTTC
J gene: TRBJ2-7
V gene: TRBV12-3/TRBV12-4
D gene: -
clone size: few

CDR3 protein: CASSYAYKNYEQYF
CDR3 DNA: TGTGCCAGCAGTTATGCCTATAAGAACTACGAGCAGTACTTC
J gene: TRBJ2-7
V gene: TRBV6-5
D gene: -
clone size: -

CDR3 protein: CASSSPSGSTDTQYF
CDR3 DNA: TGTGCCAGCAGTTCCCCTAGCGGCAGCACAGATACGCAGTATTTT
J gene: TRBJ2-3
V gene: TRBV12-3/TRBV12-4
D gene: TRBD2
clone size: few

CDR3 protein: CASRTAGSGANVLTF
CDR3 DNA: TGTGCCAGCAGAACCGCAGGGTCTGGGGCCAACGTCCTGACTTTC
J gene: TRBJ2-6
V gene: TRBV6-2/TRBV6-3
D gene: -
clone size: few

CDR3 protein: CAISEPPLDEQFF
CDR3 DNA: TGTGCCATCAGTGAGCCCCCCTTGGATGAGCAGTTCTTC
J gene: TRBJ2-1
V gene: TRBV10-3
D gene: -
clone size: -

CDR3 protein: CSVITGVHETQYF
CDR3 DNA: TGCAGCGTTATAACAGGGGTCCATGAGACCCAGTACTTC
J gene: TRBJ2-5
V gene: TRBV29-1
D gene: TRBD1
clone size: -

CDR3 protein: CASGRWHSPLHF
CDR3 DNA: TGTGCCAGCGGCCGGTGGCATTCACCCCTCCACTTT
J gene: TRBJ1-6
V gene: TRBV27
D gene: -
clone size: -

CDR3 protein: CAISGAGDEKLFF
CDR3 DNA: TGTGCCATCAGTGGAGCAGGGGATGAAAAACTGTTTTTT
J gene: TRBJ1-4
V gene: TRBV10-3
D gene: -
clone size: -

CDR3 protein: CASSFASQETQYF
CDR3 DNA: TGTGCCAGCAGCTTTGCCAGTCAAGAGACCCAGTACTTC
J gene: TRBJ2-5
V gene: TRBV7-7
D gene: -
clone size: -

CDR3 protein: CATMPPGYSEQYF
CDR3 DNA: TGTGCCACGATGCCCCCAGGGTATAGCGAGCAGTACTTC
J gene: TRBJ2-7
V gene: TRBV10-3
D gene: -
clone size: many

CDR3 protein: CASSQHSQGIGETQYF
CDR3 DNA: TGTGCCAGCAGCCAACACTCCCAGGGGATAGGAGAGACCCAGTACTTC
J gene: TRBJ2-5
V gene: TRBV7-2
D gene: -
clone size: -

CDR3 protein: CASSFRDWLETQYF
CDR3 DNA: TGTGCCAGCAGTTTCCGAGATTGGCTAGAGACCCAGTACTTC
J gene: TRBJ2-5
V gene: TRBV12-3/TRBV12-4
D gene: -
clone size: -

CDR3 protein: CSVAATGTGYLGGFF
CDR3 DNA: TGCAGCGTTGCCGCTACCGGGACAGGCTACCTTGGAGGTTTCTTT
J gene: TRBJ1-1
V gene: TRBV29-1
D gene: TRBD1
clone size: -

CDR3 protein: CASSQDPLNSPLHF
CDR3 DNA: TGCGCCAGCAGCCAAGACCCGCTTAATTCACCCCTCCACTTT
J gene: TRBJ1-6
V gene: TRBV4-3
D gene: -
clone size: few

CDR3 protein: CASSPRGQGTYEQYF
CDR3 DNA: TGCGCCAGCAGCCCACGTGGACAGGGGACCTACGAGCAGTACTTC
J gene: TRBJ2-7
V gene: TRBV5-1
D gene: TRBD1
clone size: -

CDR3 protein: CASSYTGSTEAFF
CDR3 DNA: TGTGCCAGCAGCTATACAGGGAGCACTGAAGCTTTCTTT
J gene: TRBJ1-1
V gene: TRBV5-4
D gene: -
clone size: -

CDR3 protein: CASSYALAVNTGELFF
CDR3 DNA: TGTGCCAGCAGTTACGCCCTAGCGGTGAACACCGGGGAGCTGTTTTTT
J gene: TRBJ2-2
V gene: TRBV6-2/TRBV6-3
D gene: TRBD2
clone size: few

CDR3 protein: CASSHGTAGNTIYF
CDR3 DNA: TGTGCCAGCAGTCACGGGACCGCTGGAAACACCATATATTTT
J gene: TRBJ1-3
V gene: TRBV7-2
D gene: -
clone size: many

CDR3 protein: CASSIMGGDTEAFF
CDR3 DNA: TGTGCCAGTAGTATAATGGGCGGGGACACTGAAGCTTTCTTT
J gene: TRBJ1-1
V gene: TRBV19
D gene: -
clone size: few

CDR3 protein: CASSKALRYEQYF
CDR3 DNA: TGTGCCAGCAGCAAAGCGCTACGATACGAGCAGTACTTC
J gene: TRBJ2-7
V gene: TRBV21-1
D gene: -
clone size: few

CDR3 protein: CASIPPGYNEQFF
CDR3 DNA: TGTGCCAGCATCCCGCCGGGCTACAATGAGCAGTTCTTC
J gene: TRBJ2-1
V gene: TRBV28
D gene: -
clone size: few

CDR3 protein: CASSLAQLRTDTQYF
CDR3 DNA: TGTGCCAGCAGCTTAGCACAGCTTCGCACAGATACGCAGTATTTT
J gene: TRBJ2-3
V gene: TRBV11-1
D gene: -
clone size: many

CDR3 protein: CASSQAKDSTNTEAFF
CDR3 DNA: TGTGCCAGCAGCCAAGCCAAAGACAGTACGAACACTGAAGCTTTCTTT
J gene: TRBJ1-1
V gene: TRBV4-2
D gene: -
clone size: few

CDR3 protein: CAWSVQGILNTGELFF
CDR3 DNA: TGTGCCTGGAGTGTACAGGGGATACTGAACACCGGGGAGCTGTTTTTT
J gene: TRBJ2-2
V gene: TRBV30
D gene: TRBD1
clone size: -

CDR3 protein: CAGGLVTDTQYF
CDR3 DNA: TGTGCCGGAGGACTTGTCACAGATACGCAGTATTTT
J gene: TRBJ2-3
V gene: TRBV2
D gene: -
clone size: few

CDR3 protein: CASSPRGRGSYEQYF
CDR3 DNA: TGTGCCAGCAGCCCGCGTGGGCGGGGGTCCTACGAGCAGTACTTC
J gene: TRBJ2-7
V gene: TRBV7-9
D gene: TRBD2
clone size: few

CDR3 protein: CSAREGRTGSNSPLHF
CDR3 DNA: TGCAGTGCTAGAGAAGGGAGAACAGGGAGCAATTCACCCCTCCACTTT
J gene: TRBJ1-6
V gene: TRBV20-1
D gene: -
clone size: -

CDR3 protein: CSTTRGEDGISNEQFF
CDR3 DNA: TGTAGTACCACACGCGGGGAGGACGGGATTTCGAATGAGCAGTTCTTC
J gene: TRBJ2-1
V gene: TRBV20-1
D gene: -
clone size: -

CDR3 protein: CASSTRDKNHYEQYF
CDR3 DNA: TGTGCCAGCAGTACCCGGGACAAGAACCACTACGAGCAGTACTTC
J gene: TRBJ2-7
V gene: TRBV27
D gene: -
clone size: -